The clone carrying this TCR beta chain is large (0.1 to 1%). This record belongs to a study of liver allograft versus peripheral blood T cells. In the study overall: Peripheral blood of the recipients supplied T cell receptor repertoires that were compared with those in transplanted livers.

In germline, CDR1 is LNHDA, CDR2 SQIVND (reference sequence). The CDR3 contains 14 residues. V gave up 7 bases and J gave up 5 bases, with 12 bases separating them. TCRdb reprocessed the reads with MiXCR, giving one entry per CDR3 protein. Here the sample spans about 1,100 distinct CDR3 sequences, roughly 19% being singletons. The chain carries TRBV19 and TRBJ1-6, with D possibly being TRBD1 (5 bases). The TCR comes from a human patient who had a liver transplant. T cells may partly derive from the graft donor. The CDR3 DNA reads as TGTGCCAGTACTCTTCAGGGAGATAATTCACCCCTCCACTTT. Its protein is CASTLQGDNSPLHF.